Below, one T cell receptor beta chain is given with its context. Profiled with immunoSEQ multiplex PCR; TCRdb holds only in-frame clones, not every one. The table has 55,000 to 90,000 clones, roughly 86% seen once. The sample belongs to a study of blood T cell repertoires in COVID-19. About the research overall: Sites across the United States, Italy and Spain contributed samples from acute and convalescent COVID-19. PBMCs, B-cell-depleted T cells, or T cells provided the cDNA or gDNA that made up the material.

The germline V and J ends were trimmed by 4 bases and 4 bases, with 17 bases remaining between them. CDR3 size: 16 residues. CDR1 and CDR2 from the germline V gene are SGHRS and YFSETQ. This TCR was sampled from a woman in her sixties with acute or convalescent COVID-19. This chain links TRBV5-1 with TRBJ2-2; tentative D call: TRBD1 (8 bases). The sequencing input was peripheral blood. CDR3: CASSLGQGGATGELFF. The CDR3 DNA follows: TGCGCCAGCAGCCTAGGACAGGGAGGGGCCACCGGGGAGCTGTTTTTT.